A selection of T cell receptor beta chains follows, all from one sample in a study of Ad26.COV2.S vaccination and SARS-CoV-2 variants. Profiled with immunoSEQ multiplex PCR; TCRdb holds only in-frame clones, not every one. The data contain some 330,000 clones, roughly 90% of them singletons. The sample consisted of peripheral blood, taken in a trial of Ad26.COV2.S vaccine versus placebo. The receptors come from a person aged 18-60 years who received the Ad26.COV2.S COVID-19 vaccine or a placebo. The CDR3 runs from the conserved cysteine through the conserved F or W. D genes are given only for firm matches. A clone size is listed for some rows: how often the clone was seen (once, few, many), or a class if it is expanded.

size | D | J | V | CDR3 | DNA
- | - | TRBJ1-1 | TRBV7-9 | CASSWGRAPNTEAFF | TGTGCCAGCAGCTGGGGAAGGGCTCCAAACACTGAAGCTTTCTTT
- | - | TRBJ2-2 | TRBV7-8 | CAWGSGDTGELFF | TGTGCTTGGGGATCGGGGGACACCGGGGAGCTGTTTTTT
once | - | TRBJ1-1 | TRBV11-2 | CASSLAWGPDTEAFF | TGTGCCAGCAGCTTAGCTTGGGGGCCGGACACTGAAGCTTTCTTT
few | TRBD1 | TRBJ1-6 | TRBV5-4 | CASSLKEGQGSSLHF | TGTGCCAGCAGCTTGAAGGAAGGACAGGGTTCTTCCCTCCACTTT
- | - | TRBJ1-5 | TRBV6-5 | CASSQGPINQPQHF | TGTGCCAGCAGTCAGGGGCCAATTAATCAGCCCCAGCATTTT
- | - | TRBJ1-6 | TRBV6-5 | CASRPRGGSPLHF | TGTGCCAGCAGGCCCCGCGGGGGGTCACCCCTCCACTTT
- | - | TRBJ2-1 | TRBV11-2 | CASSFALAGEQFF | TGTGCCAGCAGCTTTGCTTTGGCGGGAGAGCAGTTCTTC
- | TRBD2 | TRBJ2-5 | TRBV5-1 | CASSLTGGEETQYF | TGCGCCAGCAGCTTGACGGGGGGTGAAGAGACCCAGTACTTC
- | - | TRBJ2-7 | TRBV7-9 | CASSLSVEQYF | TGTGCCAGCAGCTTATCAGTCGAGCAGTACTTC
- | TRBD2 | TRBJ2-1 | TRBV10-3 | CATKAGVTYNEQFF | TGTGCCACCAAAGCGGGGGTAACTTACAATGAGCAGTTCTTC
- | TRBD2 | TRBJ2-3 | TRBV5-4 | CASRREALDTQYF | TGTGCCAGCAGACGGGAGGCATTAGATACGCAGTATTTT
- | - | TRBJ1-4 | TRBV3-1/TRBV3-2 | CASSQDGNIGYEKLFF | TGTGCCAGCAGCCAAGATGGGAATATCGGGTACGAAAAACTGTTTTTT
- | - | TRBJ1-5 | TRBV20-1 | CSASRMGDQPQHF | TGCAGTGCTAGTCGCATGGGGGATCAGCCCCAGCATTTT
- | TRBD2 | TRBJ2-1 | TRBV11-1 | CASSSDLQGGWAPLFF | TGTGCCAGCAGCTCGGACCTTCAGGGAGGGTGGGCTCCACTGTTCTTC
- | - | TRBJ2-1 | TRBV6-5 | CASSAEAVGYNEQFF | TGTGCCAGCAGCGCCGAAGCTGTAGGCTACAATGAGCAGTTCTTC
- | TRBD2 | TRBJ2-1 | TRBV27 | CASSWLAGGPSSYNEQFF | TGTGCCAGCAGTTGGCTAGCGGGAGGCCCTAGCTCCTACAATGAGCAGTTCTTC
- | - | TRBJ1-1 | TRBV7-8 | CASSFGRGNTEAFF | TGTGCCAGCAGCTTCGGCAGGGGGAACACTGAAGCTTTCTTT
- | - | TRBJ1-1 | TRBV5-1 | CASNQQDQNTEAFF | TGCGCCAGCAACCAACAGGACCAGAACACTGAAGCTTTCTTT
- | TRBD2 | TRBJ2-1 | TRBV27 | CASSRTSGDYYNEQFF | TGTGCCAGCAGTAGGACTAGCGGGGACTACTACAATGAGCAGTTCTTC
- | - | TRBJ2-1 | TRBV6-2/TRBV6-3 | CASSKKGVGYIEQFF | TGTGCCAGCAGTAAGAAGGGGGTCGGTTACATTGAGCAGTTCTTC
- | TRBD2 | TRBJ2-1 | TRBV18 | CASSPETGGLFF | TGTGCCAGCTCACCCGAAACGGGGGGACTGTTCTTC
- | TRBD1 | TRBJ2-1 | TRBV7-9 | CASSSGTENEQFF | TGTGCCAGCAGCTCCGGGACAGAAAATGAGCAGTTCTTC
once | TRBD1 | TRBJ1-2 | TRBV15 | CATSRDRVGDRIYGYTF | TGTGCCACCAGCAGAGATCGAGTAGGGGACAGGATTTATGGCTACACCTTC
- | TRBD1 | TRBJ1-1 | TRBV5-4 | CASSPLRQGASTEAFF | TGTGCCAGCAGCCCCTTACGTCAGGGGGCAAGCACTGAAGCTTTCTTT
- | - | TRBJ2-7 | TRBV7-9 | CASSWTVGYEQYF | TGTGCCAGCAGCTGGACCGTGGGCTACGAGCAGTACTTC
- | - | TRBJ2-1 | TRBV3-1/TRBV3-2 | CASSQGRGEQFF | TGTGCCAGCAGCCAAGGTCGGGGTGAGCAGTTCTTC
- | - | TRBJ1-1 | TRBV11-3 | CASSAPGGGSMNTEAFF | TGTGCCAGCAGCGCACCGGGAGGGGGTAGTATGAACACTGAAGCTTTCTTT
- | - | TRBJ1-5 | TRBV5-5 | CASSLEAAGQPQHF | TGTGCCAGCAGCTTGGAGGCAGCCGGTCAGCCCCAGCATTTT
- | TRBD1 | TRBJ1-1 | TRBV12-3/TRBV12-4 | CASLRTGDTEAFF | TGTGCCAGCTTAAGAACAGGGGACACTGAAGCTTTCTTT
- | - | TRBJ2-5 | TRBV20-1 | CSAPFPETQYF | TGCAGTGCCCCCTTCCCAGAGACCCAGTACTTC
- | - | TRBJ1-2 | TRBV6-5 | CASSHPWTANYGYTF | TGTGCCAGCAGTCACCCCTGGACAGCTAACTATGGCTACACCTTC
- | TRBD1 | TRBJ1-4 | TRBV3-1/TRBV3-2 | CASSQGQPGQGHEKLFF | TGTGCCAGCAGCCAAGGACAACCGGGACAGGGGCATGAAAAACTGTTTTTT
- | - | TRBJ1-6 | TRBV4-3 | CASSPASSYNSPLHF | TGCGCCAGCAGCCCCGCGAGCTCCTATAATTCACCCCTCCACTTT